This T cell receptor (beta chain) originates from a study of cytomegalovirus exposure and HLA in healthy donors. Sequencing was performed with immunoSEQ multiplex PCR; in TCRdb, only in-frame clones are kept and a portion is missing. The data show roughly 250,000 clones, about 86% seen once. This CDR3 region has 16 residues. J lost 3 bases, V lost 0 bases, and 8 bases had no gene match. Germline lookup yields CDR1 SGDLS and CDR2 YYNGEE. The source is a woman aged 25 to 45 in good health and CMV-seropositive. Sequenced: PBMCs. V and J are TRBV9 and TRBJ2-5, with 7 bases lining up with TRBD1. CDR3 bases: TGTGCCAGCAGCGTAGGTGTGGACAGGAAAAAAGAGACCCAGTACTTC. It specifies CASSVGVDRKKETQYF.